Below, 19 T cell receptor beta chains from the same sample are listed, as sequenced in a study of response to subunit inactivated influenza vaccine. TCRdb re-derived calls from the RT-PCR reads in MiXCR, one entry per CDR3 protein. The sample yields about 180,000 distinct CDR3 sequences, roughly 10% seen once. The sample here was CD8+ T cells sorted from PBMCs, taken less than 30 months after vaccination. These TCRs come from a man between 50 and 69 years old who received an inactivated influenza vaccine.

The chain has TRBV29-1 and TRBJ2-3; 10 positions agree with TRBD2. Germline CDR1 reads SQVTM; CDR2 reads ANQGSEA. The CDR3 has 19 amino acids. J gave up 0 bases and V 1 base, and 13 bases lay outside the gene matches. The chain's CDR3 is CSVEVLVAGGYFSTDTQYF. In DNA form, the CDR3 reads TGCAGCGTTGAAGTCCTAGTAGCGGGGGGTTACTTTAGCACAGATACGCAGTATTTT.

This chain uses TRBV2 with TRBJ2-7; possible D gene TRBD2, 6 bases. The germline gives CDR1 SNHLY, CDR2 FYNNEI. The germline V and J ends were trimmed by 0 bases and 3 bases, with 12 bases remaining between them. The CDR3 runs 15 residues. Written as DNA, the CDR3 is TGTGCCAGCAGTGAAGCACGGGGGACCCACTACGAGCAGTACTTC. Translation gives CASSEARGTHYEQYF.

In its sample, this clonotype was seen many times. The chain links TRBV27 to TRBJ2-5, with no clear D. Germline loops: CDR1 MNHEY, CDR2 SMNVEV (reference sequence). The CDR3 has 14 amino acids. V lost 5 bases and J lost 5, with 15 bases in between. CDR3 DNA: TGTGCCAGCAGTCCTTCAGACCCTGGGGAGACCCAGTACTTC. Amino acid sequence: CASSPSDPGETQYF.

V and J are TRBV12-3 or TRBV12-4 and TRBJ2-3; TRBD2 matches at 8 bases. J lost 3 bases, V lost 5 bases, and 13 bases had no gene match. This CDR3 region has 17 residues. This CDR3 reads CASSTPDKRGPTDTQYF. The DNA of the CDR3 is TGTGCCAGCAGTACCCCCGATAAGCGGGGGCCTACAGATACGCAGTATTTT.

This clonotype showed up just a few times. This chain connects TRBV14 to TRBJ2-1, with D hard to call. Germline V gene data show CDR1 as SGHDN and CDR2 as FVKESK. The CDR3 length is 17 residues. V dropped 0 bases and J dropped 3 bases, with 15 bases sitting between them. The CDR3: CASSQDRIGMGYNEQFF. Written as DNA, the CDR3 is TGTGCCAGCAGCCAAGATCGGATAGGCATGGGCTACAATGAGCAGTTCTTC.

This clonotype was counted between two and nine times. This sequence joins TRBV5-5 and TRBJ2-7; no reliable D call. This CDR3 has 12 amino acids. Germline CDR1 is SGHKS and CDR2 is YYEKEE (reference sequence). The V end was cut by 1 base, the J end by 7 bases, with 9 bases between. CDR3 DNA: TGTGCCAGCAGCTTGAGTTTGGGTGAGCAGTACTTC. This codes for CASSLSLGEQYF.

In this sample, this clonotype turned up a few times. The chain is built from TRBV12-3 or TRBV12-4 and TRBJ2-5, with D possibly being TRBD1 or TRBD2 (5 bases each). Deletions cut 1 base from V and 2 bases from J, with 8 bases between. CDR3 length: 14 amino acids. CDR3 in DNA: TGTGCCAGCAGTTTAGACGGGGCTCAAGAGACCCAGTACTTC. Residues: CASSLDGAQETQYF.

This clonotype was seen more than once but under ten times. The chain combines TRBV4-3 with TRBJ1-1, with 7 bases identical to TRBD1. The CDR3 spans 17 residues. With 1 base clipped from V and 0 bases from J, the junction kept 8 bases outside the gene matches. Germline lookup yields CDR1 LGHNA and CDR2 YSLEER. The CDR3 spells CASSQGNPGQLNTEAFF. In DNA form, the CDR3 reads TGCGCCAGCAGCCAAGGCAACCCGGGACAGTTGAACACTGAAGCTTTCTTT.

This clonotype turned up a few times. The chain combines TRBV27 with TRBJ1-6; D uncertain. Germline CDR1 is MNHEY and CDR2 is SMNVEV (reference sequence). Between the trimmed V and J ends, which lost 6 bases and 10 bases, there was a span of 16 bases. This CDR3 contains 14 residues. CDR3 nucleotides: TGTGCCAGCAGCGGCCTCGGATTGGGGTCACCCCTCCACTTT. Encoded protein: CASSGLGLGSPLHF.

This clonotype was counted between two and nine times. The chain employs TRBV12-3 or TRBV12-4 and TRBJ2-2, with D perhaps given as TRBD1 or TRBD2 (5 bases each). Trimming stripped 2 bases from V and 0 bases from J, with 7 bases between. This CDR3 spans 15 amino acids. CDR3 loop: CASSLPGPNTGELFF. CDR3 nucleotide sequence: TGTGCCAGCAGTTTACCGGGACCGAACACCGGGGAGCTGTTTTTT.

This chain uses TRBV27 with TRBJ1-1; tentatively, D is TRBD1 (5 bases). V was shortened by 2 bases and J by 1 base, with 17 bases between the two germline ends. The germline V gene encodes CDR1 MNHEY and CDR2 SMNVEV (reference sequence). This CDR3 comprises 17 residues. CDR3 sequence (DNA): TGTGCCAGCAGTTTAATTGCAGGGAATCTTTGGAACACTGAAGCTTTCTTT. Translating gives CASSLIAGNLWNTEAFF.

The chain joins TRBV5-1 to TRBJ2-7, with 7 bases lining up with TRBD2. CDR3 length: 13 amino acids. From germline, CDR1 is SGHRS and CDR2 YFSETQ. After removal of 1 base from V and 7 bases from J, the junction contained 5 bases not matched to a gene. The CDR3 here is CASSLSSAGEQYF. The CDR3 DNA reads TGCGCCAGCAGCTTGTCATCAGCGGGGGAGCAGTACTTC.

CDR3 sequence reads: CASASGSYEQYF. DNA of the CDR3: TGTGCCAGCGCTAGCGGGAGCTACGAGCAGTACTTC. The chain carries TRBV2 and TRBJ2-7; 10 positions agree with TRBD2. This CDR3 comprises 12 residues. The germline V gene encodes CDR1 SNHLY and CDR2 FYNNEI. The V segment lost 8 bases and the J segment 3 bases; nucleotides outside the gene matches: 1.

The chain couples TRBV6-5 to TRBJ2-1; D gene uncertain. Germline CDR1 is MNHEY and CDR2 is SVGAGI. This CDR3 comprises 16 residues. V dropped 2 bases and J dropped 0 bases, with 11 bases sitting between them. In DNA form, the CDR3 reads TGTGCCAGCAGTTACACTTCTCCGAGCTCCTACAATGAGCAGTTCTTC. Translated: CASSYTSPSSYNEQFF.

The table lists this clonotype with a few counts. The CDR3 loop is CASSLVLGQRAYEQYF. CDR3 bases: TGTGCCAGCAGCTTAGTACTGGGACAGAGAGCCTACGAGCAGTACTTC. V is TRBV7-9 and J is TRBJ2-7; 7 bases map to TRBD1. Trimming at V came to 1 base and at J to 2 bases, leaving 8 bases not matched to a gene. The CDR3 runs to 16 residues. CDR1 and CDR2 (germline): SEHNR, FQNEAQ (reference sequence).

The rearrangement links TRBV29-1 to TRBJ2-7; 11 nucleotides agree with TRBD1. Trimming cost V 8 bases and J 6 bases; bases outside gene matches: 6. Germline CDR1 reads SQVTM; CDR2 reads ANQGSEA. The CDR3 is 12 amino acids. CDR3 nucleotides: TGCAGCACTAGGACAGGGGGCAGCGAGCAGTACTTC. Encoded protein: CSTRTGGSEQYF.

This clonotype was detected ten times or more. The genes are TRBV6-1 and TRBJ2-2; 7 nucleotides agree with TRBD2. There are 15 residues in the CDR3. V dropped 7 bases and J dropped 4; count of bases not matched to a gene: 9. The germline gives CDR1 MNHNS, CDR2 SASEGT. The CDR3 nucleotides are TGTGCCAGCACTGGGGGGGGGGAGAGCACCGGGGAGCTGTTTTTT. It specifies CASTGGGESTGELFF.

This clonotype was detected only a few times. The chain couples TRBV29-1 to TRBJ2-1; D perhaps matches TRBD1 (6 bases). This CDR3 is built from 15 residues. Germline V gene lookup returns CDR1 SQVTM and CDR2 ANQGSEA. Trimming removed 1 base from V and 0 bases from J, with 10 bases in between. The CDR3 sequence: CSVEGQDNSYNEQFF. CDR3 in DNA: TGCAGCGTTGAAGGACAGGACAACTCCTACAATGAGCAGTTCTTC.

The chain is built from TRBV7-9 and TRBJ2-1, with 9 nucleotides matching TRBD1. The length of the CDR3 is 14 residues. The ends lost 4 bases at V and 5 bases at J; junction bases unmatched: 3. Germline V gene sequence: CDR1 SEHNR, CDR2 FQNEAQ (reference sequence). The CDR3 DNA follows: TGTGCCAGCAGCTCACGGGACAGGGACAATGAGCAGTTCTTC. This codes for CASSSRDRDNEQFF.